Following are 16 T cell receptor beta chains from one sample sequenced in a study of radiation and T cells in renal cell carcinoma. As for time point: baseline pretreatment blood. Documented treatment: 15 Gy SBRT to primary tumor, nephrectomy 4 weeks later. Some clones are missing from TCRdb's copy, which holds only in-frame ones; the method was immunoSEQ multiplex PCR. The repertoire holds 45,000 to 65,000 clones, with around 72% as singletons. Specimen: blood, collected from a patient whose treatment included radiotherapy and nephrectomy. Source of these receptors: a man aged 55 to 70 with renal cell carcinoma.

The genes are TRBV7-2 and TRBJ1-5; TRBD1 might be the D (5 bases). The CDR3 spans 15 residues. V was shortened by 1 base and J by 1 base, with 8 bases between the two germline ends. The germline gives CDR1 SGHTA, CDR2 FQGNSA. The CDR3 DNA is TGTGCCAGCAGCTTAGGGGGCAGAAGCAATCAGCCCCAGCATTTT. Its translation is CASSLGGRSNQPQHF.

The chain has TRBV19 and TRBJ1-2; TRBD1 is a possible D gene (5 bases). CDR1 and CDR2 from the germline V gene are LNHDA and SQIVND (reference sequence). The germline V and J ends were trimmed by 8 bases and 3 bases, with 10 bases remaining between them. The CDR3 spans 12 residues. The CDR3 sequence is CASSRGDYGYTF. The CDR3, as DNA: TGTGCCAGTTCTAGGGGAGACTATGGCTACACCTTC.

CDR3 DNA: TGTGCCAGCAGCCTCGAGCTCGGGGCCAACGTCCTGACTTTC. It encodes CASSLELGANVLTF. The V gene is TRBV14, the J gene TRBJ2-6, with D hard to call. In germline, CDR1 is SGHDN, CDR2 FVKESK. The CDR3 is 14 residues long. V shed 4 bases and J shed 4 bases, with 8 bases lying between them.

The chain is built from TRBV2 and TRBJ2-5; D is unclear. V dropped 3 bases and J dropped 5 bases, with 10 bases sitting between them. CDR1 is SNHLY, CDR2 FYNNEI, per germline. The length of the CDR3 is 13 residues. In DNA form, the CDR3 reads TGTGCCAGCAGTGAGGTGGGTTTGGAGACCCAGTACTTC. Encoded protein: CASSEVGLETQYF.

The chain couples TRBV7-2 to TRBJ1-4; D gene unclear. The germline CDR1 and CDR2 sequences are SGHTA and FQGNSA. The CDR3 consists of 16 residues. Trimming pared 1 base from V and 5 bases from J, leaving 14 bases between. CDR3 DNA sequence: TGTGCCAGCAGCTTAGTGGGCGGGCAGGAGAATGAAAAACTGTTTTTT. Its translation is CASSLVGGQENEKLFF.

The gene calls are TRBV13 and TRBJ2-7; D is undetermined. Per germline, CDR1 PRHDT and CDR2 FYEKMQ (reference sequence). Trimming removed 5 bases from V and 0 bases from J, with 5 bases in between. The CDR3 has 12 residues. The CDR3, as DNA: TGTGCCAGCAGCGCCTACTCCTACGAGCAGTACTTC. Translating it yields CASSAYSYEQYF.

The CDR3 region has the DNA TGTGCCAGCAGTTTATCGGTTCACGGCAATCAGCCCCAGCATTTT. This encodes CASSLSVHGNQPQHF. The V call is TRBV27, the J call TRBJ1-5; D call uncertain. The length of the CDR3 is 15 residues. V gave up 0 bases and J gave up 2 bases, with 8 bases separating them. Germline CDR1 reads MNHEY; CDR2 reads SMNVEV (reference sequence).

This clone has only a few counts. The chain links TRBV19 to TRBJ2-1; D gene unclear. This CDR3 has 13 amino acids. Germline lookup yields CDR1 LNHDA and CDR2 SQIVND (reference sequence). The ends were cut back, 4 bases at V and 10 bases at J, with 14 bases in the middle. The CDR3 sequence: CASSTRQAQEQFF. The CDR3 region has the DNA TGTGCCAGTAGTACCCGACAAGCTCAGGAGCAGTTCTTC.

The chain employs TRBV5-6 and TRBJ2-2; weak D call: TRBD1 (5 bases). V lost 7 bases and J 9 bases, leaving 19 bases between the germline ends. This CDR3 has 14 residues. Per the germline V gene, CDR1 is SGHDT and CDR2 is YYEEEE. CDR3 DNA: TGTGCCAGCTTGGGTGGGGCCGGTTTCAGGGAGCTGTTTTTT. It yields the protein CASLGGAGFRELFF.

This rearrangement joins TRBV15 to TRBJ1-4; D is undetermined. This CDR3 has 14 residues. The V gene lost 3 bases and the J gene lost 6 bases, with 11 bases spanning the gap. Germline-derived CDR1 and CDR2 are LNHNV and YYDKDF (reference sequence). CDR3 amino acids: CATSSLVGDEKLFF. CDR3 nucleotides: TGTGCCACCAGCAGCTTAGTTGGGGATGAAAAACTGTTTTTT.

V gene TRBV5-1 combines with J gene TRBJ1-1; D may be TRBD1 (6 bases). V lost 1 base to trimming and J lost 4 bases, with 17 bases between them. Germline V gene data show CDR1 as SGHRS and CDR2 as YFSETQ. CDR3 length equals 16 residues. The CDR3 loop reads CASSLRSGGASTEAFF. In DNA form, the CDR3 reads TGCGCCAGCAGCTTGCGTTCCGGGGGCGCTAGCACTGAAGCTTTCTTT.

This chain uses TRBV18 with TRBJ1-2, with 7 bases lining up with TRBD1. V lost 3 bases, J lost 7 bases, and 5 bases stayed unmatched. The CDR3 covers 13 residues. The germline V gene has CDR1 KGHSH and CDR2 LQKENI. CDR3 bases: TGTGCCAGCTCACCCGGGACAGTTAGTGGCTACACCTTC. It specifies CASSPGTVSGYTF. The full variable domain, its missing parts supplied by reference TRBV18 and TRBJ1-2, is NAGVMQNPRHLVRRRGQEARLRCSPMKGHSHVYWYRQLPEEGLKFMVYLQKENIIDESGMPKERFSAEFPKEGPSILRIQQVVRGDSAAYFCASSPGTVSGYTFGSGTRLTVV.

The chain is built from TRBV5-6 and TRBJ1-1, with TRBD1 as a possible D gene (5 bases). CDR3 length: 15 residues. Trimming pared 4 bases from V and 3 bases from J, leaving 16 bases between. The V gene's germline CDR1 is SGHDT and CDR2 YYEEEE. CDR3 nucleotide sequence: TGTGCCAGCAGCCTCCCGCGGCAGGGCTACACTGAAGCTTTCTTT. Protein product: CASSLPRQGYTEAFF.

The chain is built from TRBV9 and TRBJ1-6; D gene unclear. Trimming removed 2 bases at V and 7 bases at J, with 10 bases between. Per germline, CDR1 SGDLS and CDR2 YYNGEE. The CDR3 extends over 14 amino acids. Here the CDR3 reads CASSVASHNSPLHF. The DNA of the CDR3 is TGTGCCAGCAGCGTGGCCTCCCACAATTCACCCCTCCACTTT.

The genes are TRBV18 and TRBJ1-1; perhaps TRBD1 as D (5 bases). The length of the CDR3 is 12 residues. Germline V lookup: CDR1 KGHSH, CDR2 LQKENI. V was cut by 4 bases and J by 7 bases, with 10 bases left in between. DNA for the CDR3: TGTGCCAGCTCACAAGGGAGGGGTGAAGCTTTCTTT. It specifies CASSQGRGEAFF.

This chain connects TRBV30 to TRBJ1-6; D unresolved. V lost 1 base to trimming and J lost 5 bases, with 9 bases between them. The germline gives CDR1 GTSNPN, CDR2 SVGIG (reference sequence). This CDR3 is built from 14 residues. CDR3 coding DNA: TGTGCCTGGAGTGGGGTAGGCAATAATTCACCCCTCCACTTT. Translation: CAWSGVGNNSPLHF.